This entry concerns a single TCR beta chain. Antigen: not known. This entry belongs to a study of T cell responses to AZD1222 COVID-19 vaccine. The CDR3 sequence is 14 residues long. Germline CDR1 reads KGHSH; CDR2 reads LQKENI. Germline trimming cut 3 bases from V and 8 bases from J; bases unmatched to any gene: 6. Study-wide results and caveats: Reports indicate that nearly half of spike-specific TCRs are directed at unmutated variant regions. Sampled repertoires all dated from after the peak T cell response.

Profiled with immunoSEQ multiplex PCR; TCRdb holds only in-frame clones, not every one. This sample has roughly 90,000 clones, with 85% to 90% found just once. The sequence was collected from an adult who received the AZD1222 COVID-19 vaccine. This sample comprised peripheral blood, obtained 28 days after the second AZD1222 dose. The chain joins TRBV18 to TRBJ1-5; TRBD1 matches 8 bases. The CDR3 DNA follows: TGTGCCAGCTCACCCGGGACAGGCAGAGAGCCCCAGCATTTT. This translates into CASSPGTGREPQHF.